These T cell receptor beta chains were read from a single sample in a study of shared clonotypes between healthy human individuals. Libraries were prepared by immunoSEQ multiplex PCR; TCRdb keeps only in-frame clonotypes and omits some of them. The sample lists a few million clones; just over 90% were seen once. The sequenced sample was naive CD4+ T cells from PBMCs. Receptor source: a man younger than 35 in good health. Some clones in this sample may be carry-over from other donors' samples. Both conserved end residues are part of each CDR3. D genes are given only for firm matches. The listing skips clone size in some rows; elsewhere it reads once, few, many or a size class.

d_gene: .
j_gene: TRBJ2-2
abundance: .
v_gene: TRBV11-2
CDR3nt: TGTGCCAGCAGCTTAGGGGAGCGGTCCGGGGAGCTGTTTTTT
CDR3aa: CASSLGERSGELFF

d_gene: .
j_gene: TRBJ2-2
abundance: .
v_gene: TRBV5-4
CDR3nt: TGTGCCAGCAGCTTGGCCAGGGGGGACACCGGGGAGCTGTTTTTT
CDR3aa: CASSLARGDTGELFF

d_gene: TRBD2
j_gene: TRBJ2-7
abundance: .
v_gene: TRBV9
CDR3nt: TGTGCCAGCAGCGTCCGGGACTACTCCTACGAGCAGTACTTC
CDR3aa: CASSVRDYSYEQYF

d_gene: TRBD2
j_gene: TRBJ2-2
abundance: few
v_gene: TRBV5-1
CDR3nt: TGCGCCAGCAGCTTTGAAGCTAGCGGGACGAACACCGGGGAGCTGTTTTTT
CDR3aa: CASSFEASGTNTGELFF

d_gene: .
j_gene: TRBJ2-6
abundance: .
v_gene: TRBV5-4
CDR3nt: TGTGCCAGCTTTCAAGATCCCTCTGGGGCCAACGTCCTGACTTTC
CDR3aa: CASFQDPSGANVLTF

d_gene: TRBD1
j_gene: TRBJ1-1
abundance: .
v_gene: TRBV7-6
CDR3nt: TGTGCCAGCAGCTCGATAACAGGGGCTGGAGCTTTCTTT
CDR3aa: CASSSITGAGAFF

d_gene: TRBD1
j_gene: TRBJ2-3
abundance: .
v_gene: TRBV6-5
CDR3nt: TGTGCCAGCAGTCCGGGACAGGGGGGCACAGATACGCAGTATTTT
CDR3aa: CASSPGQGGTDTQYF

d_gene: .
j_gene: TRBJ1-5
abundance: .
v_gene: TRBV6-5
CDR3nt: TGTGCCAGCAGTGAAGGCCCGGGGGCAGACAAAGCCTTT
CDR3aa: CASSEGPGADKAF

d_gene: TRBD2
j_gene: TRBJ2-4
abundance: .
v_gene: TRBV29-1
CDR3nt: TGCAGCGTGACTAGCGGGAGTGGGGGGAGGAACATTCAGTACTTC
CDR3aa: CSVTSGSGGRNIQYF

d_gene: .
j_gene: TRBJ1-5
abundance: .
v_gene: TRBV28
CDR3nt: TGTGCCAGCAAAAAGGGGGGGTCAAATCAGCCCCAGCATTTT
CDR3aa: CASKKGGSNQPQHF

d_gene: .
j_gene: TRBJ1-1
abundance: .
v_gene: TRBV11-2
CDR3nt: TGTGCCAGCAGCTCACAGGGTCGCACTGAAGCTTTCTTT
CDR3aa: CASSSQGRTEAFF

d_gene: .
j_gene: TRBJ1-2
abundance: .
v_gene: TRBV6-4
CDR3nt: TGTGCCAGCAGTGTGGGAACAACAGGGCATGGCTACACCTTC
CDR3aa: CASSVGTTGHGYTF

d_gene: .
j_gene: TRBJ2-7
abundance: .
v_gene: TRBV5-1
CDR3nt: TGCGCCAGCAGCTCCTCGGACTACTCCTACGAGCAGTACTTC
CDR3aa: CASSSSDYSYEQYF

d_gene: .
j_gene: TRBJ2-5
abundance: .
v_gene: TRBV6-5
CDR3nt: TGTGCCAGCAGTTACTCGGGGGTAGAGACCCAGTACTTC
CDR3aa: CASSYSGVETQYF

d_gene: .
j_gene: TRBJ2-7
abundance: .
v_gene: TRBV7-9
CDR3nt: TGTGCCAGCAGCCCACTCAGCAGTTACGAGCAGTACTTC
CDR3aa: CASSPLSSYEQYF

d_gene: TRBD2
j_gene: TRBJ2-7
abundance: .
v_gene: TRBV5-6
CDR3nt: TGTGCCAGCAGCGGGGGACTAGCGGGACAAGGCGCCGAGCAGTACTTC
CDR3aa: CASSGGLAGQGAEQYF

d_gene: .
j_gene: TRBJ1-1
abundance: .
v_gene: TRBV5-1
CDR3nt: TGCGCCAGCAGCACCTTACGGGGGTATGAAGCTTTCTTT
CDR3aa: CASSTLRGYEAFF

d_gene: TRBD1
j_gene: TRBJ1-3
abundance: .
v_gene: TRBV28
CDR3nt: TGTGCCAGCAGGGAACAGGGGTCCGGAAACACCATATATTTT
CDR3aa: CASREQGSGNTIYF

d_gene: .
j_gene: TRBJ2-7
abundance: .
v_gene: TRBV6-1
CDR3nt: TGTGCCACGTTGCGGCCAGGGGGGAACGAGCAGTACTTC
CDR3aa: CATLRPGGNEQYF

d_gene: .
j_gene: TRBJ2-2
abundance: once
v_gene: TRBV7-3
CDR3nt: TGTGCCAGCAGCTACACCGGGGGCACCGGGGAGCTGTTTTTT
CDR3aa: CASSYTGGTGELFF

d_gene: .
j_gene: TRBJ2-5
abundance: .
v_gene: TRBV2
CDR3nt: TGTGCCAGCAGTGGTACGGTAGGGTCGAGTGTAGGCCAGTACTTC
CDR3aa: CASSGTVGSSVGQYF

d_gene: TRBD1
j_gene: TRBJ1-2
abundance: .
v_gene: TRBV15
CDR3nt: TGTGCCACCAGCAGAGTACGCGGCGCCACAGGGGTGGGCGGCTACACCTTC
CDR3aa: CATSRVRGATGVGGYTF

d_gene: TRBD2
j_gene: TRBJ2-4
abundance: once
v_gene: TRBV6-1
CDR3nt: TGTGCCAGCAGCGACGGACTAGCGGGAAGGAACATTCAGTACTTC
CDR3aa: CASSDGLAGRNIQYF

d_gene: .
j_gene: TRBJ2-7
abundance: .
v_gene: TRBV2
CDR3nt: TGTGCCAGCACGCTCTACGAGCAGTACTTC
CDR3aa: CASTLYEQYF

d_gene: TRBD1
j_gene: TRBJ2-7
abundance: .
v_gene: TRBV28
CDR3nt: TGTGCCAGCAATGACCGGACAGGGGGATACTACGAGCAGTACTTC
CDR3aa: CASNDRTGGYYEQYF

d_gene: .
j_gene: TRBJ1-1
abundance: .
v_gene: TRBV9
CDR3nt: TGTGCCAGCAGCGCGACCCCGGGACCCTTGAACACTGAAGCTTTCTTT
CDR3aa: CASSATPGPLNTEAFF

d_gene: .
j_gene: TRBJ1-1
abundance: .
v_gene: TRBV6-1
CDR3nt: TGTGCCAGCAGTCCCCGGACAGAATTGACTGAAGCTTTCTTT
CDR3aa: CASSPRTELTEAFF

d_gene: .
j_gene: TRBJ2-2
abundance: .
v_gene: TRBV19
CDR3nt: TGTGCCAGTAGTCACCGGGCCGTAAACACCGGGGAGCTGTTTTTT
CDR3aa: CASSHRAVNTGELFF

d_gene: .
j_gene: TRBJ1-4
abundance: .
v_gene: TRBV25-1
CDR3nt: TGTGCCAGCAGTCCAACGGGACTGTTTAATGAAAAACTGTTTTTT
CDR3aa: CASSPTGLFNEKLFF

d_gene: .
j_gene: TRBJ2-1
abundance: .
v_gene: TRBV6-4
CDR3nt: TGTGCCAGCAGTGAAGCCGGGACATTATCCTACAATGAGCAGTTCTTC
CDR3aa: CASSEAGTLSYNEQFF

d_gene: .
j_gene: TRBJ1-2
abundance: once
v_gene: TRBV11-2
CDR3nt: TGTGCCAGCAGCCTGGACACCTACCTTTATGGCTACACCTTC
CDR3aa: CASSLDTYLYGYTF

d_gene: .
j_gene: TRBJ2-1
abundance: .
v_gene: TRBV15
CDR3nt: TGTGCCACCAGCAGAGCTGTCTACAATGAGCAGTTCTTC
CDR3aa: CATSRAVYNEQFF

d_gene: .
j_gene: TRBJ2-7
abundance: .
v_gene: TRBV10-3
CDR3nt: TGTGCCATCAGTGCAAACAGGGTGATCGACGAGCAGTACTTC
CDR3aa: CAISANRVIDEQYF

d_gene: .
j_gene: TRBJ1-1
abundance: .
v_gene: TRBV5-5
CDR3nt: TGTGCCAGCAGCGGACTGACAGCTGTGAACACTGAAGCTTTCTTT
CDR3aa: CASSGLTAVNTEAFF

d_gene: TRBD1
j_gene: TRBJ1-5
abundance: .
v_gene: TRBV5-1
CDR3nt: TGCGCCAGCAGCTCGACAGGGGGCAATCAGCCCCAGCATTTT
CDR3aa: CASSSTGGNQPQHF

d_gene: .
j_gene: TRBJ2-2
abundance: .
v_gene: TRBV7-3
CDR3nt: TGTGCCAGCAGCTTATTAGGGCGGGGTCCCGGGGAGCTGTTTTTT
CDR3aa: CASSLLGRGPGELFF

d_gene: .
j_gene: TRBJ2-1
abundance: .
v_gene: TRBV6-5
CDR3nt: TGTGCCAGCAGTTCCCAGCCCAGCTCCTACAATGAGCAGTTCTTC
CDR3aa: CASSSQPSSYNEQFF

d_gene: .
j_gene: TRBJ2-5
abundance: .
v_gene: TRBV4-1
CDR3nt: TGCGCCAGCAGCCAGTCCGGACTCCCGGTATTGGCCCAGTACTTC
CDR3aa: CASSQSGLPVLAQYF

d_gene: TRBD1
j_gene: TRBJ1-3
abundance: .
v_gene: TRBV4-2
CDR3nt: TGTGCCAGCAGCCAGGACAGGGTGGACGGAAACACCATATATTTT
CDR3aa: CASSQDRVDGNTIYF

d_gene: .
j_gene: TRBJ2-3
abundance: .
v_gene: TRBV2
CDR3nt: TGTGCCAGCAGTGTTAAAGCGCAGTATTTT
CDR3aa: CASSVKAQYF

d_gene: .
j_gene: TRBJ2-3
abundance: .
v_gene: TRBV2
CDR3nt: TGTGCCAGCAGTCCCCCGGTTGGCCGAGGTACGCAGTATTTT
CDR3aa: CASSPPVGRGTQYF

d_gene: .
j_gene: TRBJ1-4
abundance: .
v_gene: TRBV28
CDR3nt: TGTGCCAGCAGTAGAGACGGCGCAACTAATGAAAAACTGTTTTTT
CDR3aa: CASSRDGATNEKLFF

d_gene: .
j_gene: TRBJ2-3
abundance: .
v_gene: TRBV18
CDR3nt: TGTGCCAGCTCACCGTCAGGGGTGGCAGATACGCAGTATTTT
CDR3aa: CASSPSGVADTQYF

d_gene: .
j_gene: TRBJ2-7
abundance: .
v_gene: TRBV29-1
CDR3nt: TGCAGCGTTGAAGTGTTAGGGGGGCCAAGGGCGGGCGAGCAGTACTTC
CDR3aa: CSVEVLGGPRAGEQYF

d_gene: .
j_gene: TRBJ1-2
abundance: .
v_gene: TRBV6-6
CDR3nt: TGTGCCAGCAGCTATTTTACCGGGACAATCTATGGCTACACCTTC
CDR3aa: CASSYFTGTIYGYTF

d_gene: .
j_gene: TRBJ1-2
abundance: .
v_gene: TRBV29-1
CDR3nt: TGCAGCGTTGATGGGGGGCATAACTATGGCTACACCTTC
CDR3aa: CSVDGGHNYGYTF

d_gene: .
j_gene: TRBJ1-2
abundance: .
v_gene: TRBV15
CDR3nt: TGTGCCACCAGCAGGGGAGCGGCCTATGGCTACACCTTC
CDR3aa: CATSRGAAYGYTF

d_gene: .
j_gene: TRBJ2-7
abundance: .
v_gene: TRBV29-1
CDR3nt: TGCAGCGCCTCTGACGGTAGCTACGAGCAGTACTTC
CDR3aa: CSASDGSYEQYF

d_gene: .
j_gene: TRBJ2-6
abundance: .
v_gene: TRBV27
CDR3nt: TGTGCCAGCAGTAAACAGGGAACTGGGGCCAACGTCCTGACTTTC
CDR3aa: CASSKQGTGANVLTF

d_gene: TRBD2
j_gene: TRBJ2-1
abundance: .
v_gene: TRBV9
CDR3nt: TGTGCCAGCAGCGTACGGTCTAGCGGGAGCTCCTACTCCAACCAGTTCTTC
CDR3aa: CASSVRSSGSSYSNQFF

d_gene: .
j_gene: TRBJ2-3
abundance: .
v_gene: TRBV10-3
CDR3nt: TGTGCCACCCGGACTGGGTTCGGCACAGATACGCAGTATTTT
CDR3aa: CATRTGFGTDTQYF

d_gene: .
j_gene: TRBJ1-1
abundance: few
v_gene: TRBV9
CDR3nt: TGTGCCAGCAGCGCCCAGTCGAACACTGAAGCTTTCTTT
CDR3aa: CASSAQSNTEAFF

d_gene: .
j_gene: TRBJ1-1
abundance: .
v_gene: TRBV28
CDR3nt: TGTGCCAGCAGTTTGCCGACAGAAGATACTGAAGCTTTCTTT
CDR3aa: CASSLPTEDTEAFF

d_gene: .
j_gene: TRBJ1-1
abundance: .
v_gene: TRBV28
CDR3nt: TGTGCCAGCAGAGGTCTACACCCGGCTTTCTTT
CDR3aa: CASRGLHPAFF

d_gene: .
j_gene: TRBJ1-1
abundance: .
v_gene: TRBV28
CDR3nt: TGTGCCAGCAAATCCATGAACACTGAAGCTTTCTTT
CDR3aa: CASKSMNTEAFF

d_gene: .
j_gene: TRBJ2-3
abundance: .
v_gene: TRBV7-2
CDR3nt: TGTGCCAGCAGCTTAATCGGAGGGGCGGGAGATACGCAGTATTTT
CDR3aa: CASSLIGGAGDTQYF

d_gene: .
j_gene: TRBJ1-2
abundance: .
v_gene: TRBV6-5
CDR3nt: TGTGCCAGCAGTTACTCACCGTTGGATCGTGAGGGCTACACCTTC
CDR3aa: CASSYSPLDREGYTF

d_gene: .
j_gene: TRBJ2-7
abundance: .
v_gene: TRBV18
CDR3nt: TGTGCCAGCTCACCGACGACAGGGAGGCAAAACGAGCAGTACTTC
CDR3aa: CASSPTTGRQNEQYF

d_gene: .
j_gene: TRBJ2-7
abundance: .
v_gene: TRBV27
CDR3nt: TGTGCCAGCAGTCGTGGCGGCGGGGTGTTCCACGAGCAGTACTTC
CDR3aa: CASSRGGGVFHEQYF

d_gene: .
j_gene: TRBJ2-1
abundance: .
v_gene: TRBV6-5
CDR3nt: TGTGCCAGCAGTCCCAACTTGTTAGGTATCCAGTTCTTC
CDR3aa: CASSPNLLGIQFF